This record looks at one TCR beta chain sequence and its context. The CDR3 goes on 3 residues after the read ends, and that part is filled in from the germline J gene. This specimen comes from a study of Tregs in tolerant kidney transplant recipients. Repertoires were generated with immunoSEQ multiplex PCR, while TCRdb's copy carries only in-frame clones and drops some. This sample's clone table lists approximately 50,000 clones. Unstimulated regulatory T cells (CD4+CD25+CD127-), CD4+CD25- non-regulatory cells, CD4 and CD8 cells were FACS-sorted from thawed PBMCs. This CDR3 region has 16 residues. Germline trimming cut 3 bases from V and 4 bases from J; bases unmatched to any gene: 10. In germline, CDR1 is KGHSH, CDR2 LQKENI.

The material sequenced was CD4+ T cells from blood, taken before the transplant. The chain is built from TRBV18 and TRBJ2-5, with 8 nucleotides matching TRBD1. The receptor comes from a human donor who received a combined kidney and bone marrow transplant. CDR3 amino acids: CASSPLGTGTAETQYF. The sequenced part of the CDR3 DNA is TGTGCCAGCTCACCCCTCGGGACAGGAACAGCAGAGACC.